Detailed here is one T cell receptor (beta chain). This clone appeared a single time. What this receptor recognizes is not known. No qualities accompany the bases; no much larger clone lies one base away. The library was generated by the immunoSEQ multiplex PCR assay. This is the immuneACCESS table as TCRdb keeps it, with only in-frame sequences that have V and J called. A part of the clones is gone; compared with another copy, unresolved V genes explain less than half, and the rest is unexplained. The sample profile shows 150,000 to 200,000 clones; about 86% of them were found once. The leading ten clones occupy under 5% of the sample. Measured from the cysteine to the phenylalanine, the CDR3 is 16 residues long. CDR3 DNA only is kept here, 48 bases in frame from base 1. Deletion took 6 bases off V and 2 bases off J, with a span of 18 bases between the germline ends. Reading the germline V gene gives CDR1 SGDLS and CDR2 YYNGEE.

The data belong to a study of control samples from healthy donors and cancer patients (dated by TCRdb to 2018 to 2021). The receptor's source is a woman in her twenties or thirties in good health. Recombination linked TRBV9 to TRBJ2-1; the D gene cannot be resolved beyond TRBD1 or TRBD2, each matching 5 bases. Sample: blood. The DNA is TGTGCCAGCACCCGAGACGGGGACCCAGCCTACAATGAGCAGTTCTTC. It encodes CASTRDGDPAYNEQFF.